These T cell receptor beta chains were read from a single sample in a study of control samples from healthy donors and cancer patients. Sequencing used immunoSEQ multiplex PCR; TCRdb keeps in-frame clones, though not all of them. Seen here are 80,000 to 100,000 clones, 70% to 90% observed once, and the top ten hold 13% to 15%. The sample consisted of blood. The receptor source for this set is a man aged 25 to 40 in good health. CDR3s include the opening cysteine and the closing phenylalanine or tryptophan.

cdr3_aa: CASSGPTDTQYF; j_call: TRBJ2-3; v_call: TRBV9; cdr3_length: 12
cdr3_aa: CASRVAHEGSPLHF; j_call: TRBJ1-6; v_call: TRBV5-1; cdr3_length: 14
cdr3_aa: CASSAGTLDGELFF; j_call: TRBJ2-2; v_call: TRBV3-1/TRBV3-2; cdr3_length: 14
cdr3_aa: CASNPQGMSPLHF; j_call: TRBJ1-6; v_call: TRBV6-6; cdr3_length: 13
cdr3_aa: CASSPPVSYEQYF; j_call: TRBJ2-7; v_call: TRBV11-2; cdr3_length: 13
cdr3_aa: CASKGSRLTDTQYF; j_call: TRBJ2-3; v_call: TRBV28; cdr3_length: 14
cdr3_aa: CASSDYSGLSTDTQYF; j_call: TRBJ2-3; v_call: TRBV2; cdr3_length: 16
cdr3_aa: CASSRRTGGNEQFF; j_call: TRBJ2-1; v_call: TRBV10-1; cdr3_length: 14
cdr3_aa: CASSYLVVEDEQYF; j_call: TRBJ2-7; v_call: TRBV5-1; cdr3_length: 14
cdr3_aa: CASSLLAGGPNTGELFF; j_call: TRBJ2-2; v_call: TRBV6-2/TRBV6-3; cdr3_length: 17
cdr3_aa: CASSSGGRDGAQYF; j_call: TRBJ2-5; v_call: TRBV5-1; cdr3_length: 14
cdr3_aa: CASSLEMNTEAFF; j_call: TRBJ1-1; v_call: TRBV7-9; cdr3_length: 13
cdr3_aa: CASSVSGGDEQFF; j_call: TRBJ2-1; v_call: TRBV7-2; cdr3_length: 13
cdr3_aa: CASSSPQGLTYGYTF; j_call: TRBJ1-2; v_call: TRBV28; cdr3_length: 15
cdr3_aa: CASQGLAGVSGTQYF; j_call: TRBJ2-3; v_call: TRBV19; cdr3_length: 15
cdr3_aa: CASRPLAGGPKTYEQYF; j_call: TRBJ2-7; v_call: TRBV7-2; cdr3_length: 17
cdr3_aa: CVRSLPFTYYGPTGGEQYF; j_call: TRBJ2-7; v_call: TRBV7-5; cdr3_length: 19
cdr3_aa: CASSVRQGFTDTQYF; j_call: TRBJ2-3; v_call: TRBV9; cdr3_length: 15
cdr3_aa: CASSFRGISTDTQYF; j_call: TRBJ2-3; v_call: TRBV5-4; cdr3_length: 15
cdr3_aa: CASSALYEQYF; j_call: TRBJ2-7; v_call: TRBV25-1; cdr3_length: 11
cdr3_aa: CASSERLDNEQFF; j_call: TRBJ2-1; v_call: TRBV6-4; cdr3_length: 13
cdr3_aa: CASRVDGWTVQYF; j_call: TRBJ2-7; v_call: TRBV6-5; cdr3_length: 13
cdr3_aa: CAISEGRMNTEAFF; j_call: TRBJ1-1; v_call: TRBV10-3; cdr3_length: 14
cdr3_aa: CASSTGTGSISYEQYF; j_call: TRBJ2-7; v_call: TRBV28; cdr3_length: 16
cdr3_aa: CAWSVRRGFNTEAFF; j_call: TRBJ1-1; v_call: TRBV30; cdr3_length: 15